Below, 21 T cell receptor beta chains from the same sample are listed, as sequenced in a study of blood T cells in healthy people across ages. The authors ran a second PCR of 7 to 11 cycles using a sample-barcoded 5' primer and a J-beta primer mix. TCRdb re-called the 5' RACE reads through MiXCR, storing one row per CDR3 protein. The repertoire holds about 1,600,000 distinct CDR3 sequences, with approximately 42% as singletons. Specimen: blood. These receptors all come from a woman younger than 30 in good health.

The rearrangement joins TRBV29-1 to TRBJ2-3, with no clear D. Trimming cost V 7 bases and J 6 bases, with 11 bases left between them. Per germline, CDR1 SQVTM and CDR2 ANQGSEA. This CDR3 has 11 amino acids. The CDR3 coding sequence is TGCAGCGCCGTAGCCACGGATACGCAGTATTTT. Translating it yields CSAVATDTQYF.

With regard to this clonotype: At one end the junction does not follow the germline gene, possibly because of a read error. This chain links TRBV18 with TRBJ2-1; 8 positions agree with TRBD1. Per germline, CDR1 KGHSH and CDR2 LQKENI. This CDR3 is 16 amino acids long. CDR3 nucleotide sequence: TGTGCCGGCTCACCGGACGGACAGGGCCCTAACAATGAGCAGTTCTTC. As protein: CAGSPDGQGPNNEQFF.

In nucleotides, the CDR3 is TGTGCCAGCAGCTCCAGACCCATTATGACAGGTGGGGGGCTCCACAATGAGCAGTTCTTC. Protein: CASSSRPIMTGGGLHNEQFF. The rearrangement joins TRBV7-2 to TRBJ2-1, with D perhaps TRBD1 or TRBD2 (6 bases each). Trimming shortened V by 4 bases and J by 5 bases, and 30 bases separated the two germline ends. The CDR3 has 20 residues. Germline V gives CDR1 SGHTA, CDR2 FQGNSA.

The chain combines TRBV6-5 with TRBJ2-1; TRBD1 or TRBD2 may be the D gene (6 bases each). Germline CDR1 reads MNHEY; CDR2 reads SVGAGI. This CDR3 is 16 amino acids long. Between the trimmed V and J ends, which lost 8 bases and 5 bases, there was a span of 22 bases. CDR3 protein: CASQPFGGPGDNEQFF. The CDR3 DNA is TGTGCCAGCCAACCCTTTGGGGGGCCTGGCGACAATGAGCAGTTCTTC.

The V gene is TRBV15, the J gene TRBJ2-1; 12 bases are a match to TRBD2. Germline assignment: CDR1 LNHNV and CDR2 YYDKDF (reference sequence). CDR3 size: 16 residues. V shed 3 bases and J 6 bases; nucleotides not matched to a gene: 6. CDR3 in amino acids: CATSRTSGGVGNEQFF. The CDR3 nucleotides are TGTGCCACCAGCAGGACTAGCGGGGGAGTGGGCAATGAGCAGTTCTTC.

This clonotype was seen only a few times. J is TRBJ2-7 and V is TRBV28; 7 nucleotides match TRBD2. The germline V gene has CDR1 MDHEN and CDR2 SYDVKM. The CDR3 has 13 amino acids. After removal of 7 bases from V and 0 bases from J, the junction contained 3 bases not matched to a gene. The CDR3 spells CASKREPSYEQYF. For the CDR3, the DNA is TGTGCCAGCAAGCGGGAACCCTCCTACGAGCAGTACTTC. Combining the CDR3 with reference TRBV28 and TRBJ2-7 gives the whole variable domain DVKVTQSSRYLVKRTGEKVFLECVQDMDHENMFWYRQDPGLGLRLIYFSYDVKMKEKGDIPEGYSVSREKKERFSLILESASTNQTSMYLCASKREPSYEQYFGPGTRLTVT.

This chain joins TRBV2 and TRBJ2-7; 9 bases are shared with TRBD1. The CDR3 extends over 15 amino acids. V was pared by 6 bases and J by 6 bases, with 12 bases of the junction left unmatched. CDR1 is SNHLY and CDR2 is FYNNEI in the germline V gene. CDR3 amino acids: CASRTPGQGAGEQYF. As DNA, the CDR3 is TGTGCCAGCAGGACTCCGGGACAGGGAGCTGGCGAGCAGTACTTC. Using reference TRBV2 and TRBJ2-7 for the parts outside the CDR3, the full variable domain is EPEVTQTPSHQVTQMGQEVILRCVPISNHLYFYWYRQILGQKVEFLVSFYNNEISEKSEIFDDQFSVERPDGSNFTLKIRSTKLEDSAMYFCASRTPGQGAGEQYFGPGTRLTVT.

This clonotype was found a few times. A junction end diverges from the germline sequence, so it may reflect a read error. The chain has TRBV28 and TRBJ1-2; perhaps TRBD1 as D (5 bases). Germline V gives CDR1 MDHEN, CDR2 SYDVKM. CDR3 size: 15 residues. The CDR3, as DNA: TGCGCCAGCAGTTTCGGGAGGGGCTCTAACTATGGCTACACCTTC. This encodes CASSFGRGSNYGYTF.

J is TRBJ2-1 and V is TRBV30; no reliable D call. CDR3 length: 11 residues. CDR1 GTSNPN and CDR2 SVGIG come from the germline V gene (reference sequence). Trimming took off 8 bases at V and 11 bases at J, with 16 bases between the two ends. CDR3 loop: CARNQAKKQFF. The DNA for the CDR3 is TGTGCCCGGAACCAGGCCAAAAAGCAGTTCTTC.

The chain is built from TRBV10-3 and TRBJ2-7; 8 bases line up with TRBD2. This CDR3 contains 14 residues. Germline V gene lookup returns CDR1 ENHRY and CDR2 SYGVKD. J gave up 10 bases and V 2 bases, and 10 bases lay outside the gene matches. CDR3 region: CAISEGGGKAAQYF. CDR3 nucleotides: TGTGCCATCAGTGAGGGCGGGGGGAAAGCGGCCCAGTACTTC.

This clonotype occurred a few times. The chain couples TRBV12-3 or TRBV12-4 to TRBJ2-7, with D perhaps matching TRBD2 (6 bases). The V end lost 6 bases, the J end lost 6 bases, and 18 bases lay between the germline ends. CDR3 size: 14 residues. The CDR3 reads CASSLRAEGTEQYF. CDR3 nucleotides: TGTGCCAGCAGCCTGAGGGCGGAGGGGACCGAGCAGTACTTC.

The chain combines TRBV6-5 with TRBJ2-3; D is unresolved. From germline, CDR1 is MNHEY and CDR2 SVGAGI. The length of the CDR3 is 15 residues. The V gene lost 3 bases and the J gene lost 0 bases, with 10 bases spanning the gap. The CDR3 sequence: CASSYSEPSTDTQYF. The DNA for the CDR3 is TGTGCCAGCAGTTATTCGGAGCCTAGCACAGATACGCAGTATTTT.

This sequence joins TRBV30 and TRBJ2-1, with 8 nucleotides matching TRBD1. Trimming cost V 2 bases and J 2 bases; bases outside gene matches: 2. CDR1 GTSNPN and CDR2 SVGIG come from the germline V gene (reference sequence). This CDR3 region has 14 residues. CDR3 DNA sequence: TGTGCCTGGAGTCAGGGGGCGGCCTACAATGAGCAGTTCTTC. Its translation is CAWSQGAAYNEQFF.

The CDR3 region is CASSVESRSTDTQYF. The CDR3 DNA is TGTGCCAGCAGCGTAGAGAGCCGTAGCACAGATACGCAGTATTTT. J is TRBJ2-3 and V is TRBV9, with D unresolved. This CDR3 contains 15 residues. In germline, CDR1 is SGDLS, CDR2 YYNGEE. V was trimmed by 0 bases and J by 0 bases, leaving 8 bases between them. The full variable domain, in which reference TRBV9 and TRBJ2-3 provide the parts outside the CDR3, is DSGVTQTPKHLITATGQRVTLRCSPRSGDLSVYWYQQSLDQGLQFLIQYYNGEERAKGNILERFSAQQFPDLHSELNLSSLELGDSALYFCASSVESRSTDTQYFGPGTRLTVL.

This clonotype has a single count. The rearrangement uses TRBV7-8 and TRBJ2-6; 9 nucleotides align to TRBD1. This CDR3 has 18 amino acids. The germline V gene encodes CDR1 SGHVS and CDR2 FQNEAQ. Germline trimming cut 5 bases from V and 0 bases from J; bases unmatched to any gene: 8. In DNA, the CDR3 is TGTGCCAGCAGCCCCCGACAGGGGGGCCTCTCTGGGGCCAACGTCCTGACTTTC. Its translation is CASSPRQGGLSGANVLTF.

The chain couples TRBV27 to TRBJ2-3, with a tentative D call TRBD1 (6 bases). This CDR3 spans 17 amino acids. Trimming took off 10 bases at V and 4 bases at J, with 27 bases between the two ends. Germline V gene lookup returns CDR1 MNHEY and CDR2 SMNVEV (reference sequence). The CDR3 DNA reads TGTGCCACCAGATTTTGGACAGTTGGTGGTGGGTCAGATACGCAGTATTTT. It specifies CATRFWTVGGGSDTQYF.

This clonotype was counted a single time. Mismatch with germline at one junction end may stem from a read error. This chain joins TRBV29-1 and TRBJ2-5; weak D call: TRBD1 (6 bases). The J call may not be correct, given that the DNA end is closer to TRBJ2-1. CDR3 size: 14 residues. From germline, CDR1 is SQVTM and CDR2 ANQGSEA. CDR3 sequence: CSVTKQGPQETQFF. The CDR3 DNA reads as TGTAGCGTTACCAAACAGGGTCCCCAAGAGACCCAGTTCTTC.

V and J are TRBV12-3 or TRBV12-4 and TRBJ2-3; TRBD2 matches 11 bases. The V gene end was trimmed by 7 bases and the J gene end by 10 bases; junction bases not matched to a gene: 1. The CDR3 length is 11 residues. CDR3 in amino acids: CASTLAGAQYF. The CDR3 DNA reads TGTGCCAGCACACTAGCGGGAGCGCAGTATTTT.

This clonotype has just a few counts. The chain has TRBV6-1 and TRBJ2-5; no definite D call. Trimming removed 3 bases from V and 5 bases from J, with 22 bases in between. Germline lookup yields CDR1 MNHNS and CDR2 SASEGT. The CDR3 extends over 17 amino acids. The CDR3 loop is CASSEPEDKVLGETQYF. CDR3 bases: TGTGCCAGCAGTGAGCCAGAAGACAAGGTTCTAGGGGAGACCCAGTACTTC.

The V gene is TRBV15, the J gene TRBJ1-1; D is unclear. This CDR3 contains 12 residues. Germline assignment: CDR1 LNHNV and CDR2 YYDKDF (reference sequence). V was clipped by 5 bases and J by 2 bases, with 6 bases between them. The CDR3 is CATSSKNTEAFF. In DNA form, the CDR3 reads TGTGCCACCAGCTCCAAAAACACTGAAGCTTTCTTT. The complete variable domain, with remaining parts taken from reference TRBV15 and TRBJ1-1, reads DAMVIQNPRYQVTQFGKPVTLSCSQTLNHNVMYWYQQKSSQAPKLLFHYYDKDFNNEADTPDNFQSRRPNTSFCFLDIRSPGLGDTAMYLCATSSKNTEAFFGQGTRLTVV.

This clonotype was found a few times. CDR3 amino acids: CASSQERGNDQPQHF. CDR3 DNA: TGTGCCAGCAGCCAAGAAAGGGGTAACGATCAGCCCCAGCATTTT. V gene TRBV4-2 combines with J gene TRBJ1-5; a possible D gene is TRBD1 (5 bases). The germline CDR1 and CDR2 sequences are LGHNA and YNFKEQ. V was shortened by 0 bases and J by 5 bases, with 11 bases between the two germline ends. The CDR3 extends over 15 amino acids.